Listed below are T cell receptor beta chains from one sample, sequenced in a study of shared clonotypes between healthy human individuals. Measured with immunoSEQ multiplex PCR; TCRdb has only the in-frame clones, and not every one. The repertoire includes some 2,500,000 clones, more than 85% of them detected once, and 0.36% sits in the top ten. Sequenced input: naive CD4+ T cells from PBMCs. The receptors shown here come from a man younger than 35 in good health. Some clones in this sample may be carry-over from other donors' samples. Each CDR3 is given with its conserved first and last residue. The D gene is left open where the match is weak. A clone size is listed for some rows: how often the clone was seen (once, few, many), or a class if it is expanded.

clone_size d_call j_call v_call cdr3_nt cdr3_aa
NA NA TRBJ1-2 TRBV7-6 TGTGCCAGCAGCTTAGTAGGGGATGGCTACACCTTC CASSLVGDGYTF
NA NA TRBJ2-1 TRBV5-1 TGCGCCAGCAGCTTGATAACGGGCTCCTACAATGAGCAGTTCTTC CASSLITGSYNEQFF
NA TRBD1 TRBJ1-2 TRBV28 TGTGCCAGCAGTTCGGCCGGGACAGGGAACTATGGCTACACCTTC CASSSAGTGNYGYTF
once TRBD1 TRBJ2-3 TRBV9 TGTGCCAGCAGCCGGGGACAGACCCAAACAGATACGCAGTATTTT CASSRGQTQTDTQYF
NA NA TRBJ1-3 TRBV27 TGTGCCAGCAGTCGCTCCCCAGTATTGACCGGAAACACCATATATTTT CASSRSPVLTGNTIYF
NA NA TRBJ2-7 TRBV6-1 TGTGCCAGCAGTGAAGAGGGTGGAAAGGGAACCTACGAGCAGTACTTC CASSEEGGKGTYEQYF
NA NA TRBJ2-5 TRBV28 TGTGCCAGCAGTTTAGAGGCTGGCAGTGATTTGGAGACCCAGTACTTC CASSLEAGSDLETQYF
NA TRBD2 TRBJ2-2 TRBV11-2 TGTGCCAGCAGCTTAGATCTACTAGCGCTAACCACCGGGGAGCTGTTTTTT CASSLDLLALTTGELFF
NA TRBD1 TRBJ2-7 TRBV5-6 TGTGCCAGCAGCTTGGACAGGGGGAACGAGCAGTACTTC CASSLDRGNEQYF
NA NA TRBJ2-7 TRBV19 TGTGCCAGTAGTCGAGGAGGAACATCCTACGAGCAGTACTTC CASSRGGTSYEQYF
NA TRBD2 TRBJ2-7 TRBV19 TGTGCCAGTAGCTCAGTAGCGGGAGGGAGCTACGAGCAGTACTTC CASSSVAGGSYEQYF
NA TRBD2 TRBJ2-3 TRBV5-1 TGCGCCAGCAGTATAGCGGGGAGCACAGATACGCAGTATTTT CASSIAGSTDTQYF
NA NA TRBJ2-5 TRBV5-4 TGTGCCAGCAGCCCAGGACGGCTCCAAGAGACCCAGTACTTC CASSPGRLQETQYF
NA NA TRBJ1-4 TRBV11-2 TGTGCCAGCAGCCCTAATTTGGGGCGCCTGAATGAAAAACTGTTTTTT CASSPNLGRLNEKLFF
once TRBD2 TRBJ2-3 TRBV5-4 TGTGCCAGCAGCCGGACTAGCGGGTCAGTAGATACGCAGTATTTT CASSRTSGSVDTQYF
NA NA TRBJ1-4 TRBV19 TGTGCCAGTAGTATAACTAAGTCGTCTAGCTCTGCTGAAAAACTGTTTTTT CASSITKSSSSAEKLFF
once NA TRBJ2-1 TRBV11-3 TGTGCCAGCAGCTTAGGGCAGAAATACAATGAGCAGTTCTTC CASSLGQKYNEQFF
NA NA TRBJ2-7 TRBV5-5 TGTGCCAGCAGCTCCGGGGGAGTAAGCGAGCAGTACTTC CASSSGGVSEQYF
NA NA TRBJ1-4 TRBV21-1 TGTGCCAGCAGCAAGAAGGGGACACTGTTTTTT CASSKKGTLFF
NA NA TRBJ1-1 TRBV6-5 TGTGCCAGCAGTTACTTGGGGGCCGTGAACACTGAAGCTTTCTTT CASSYLGAVNTEAFF
once NA TRBJ2-1 TRBV6-4 TGTGCCAGCATTCGCGGGGGCACGACCTACAATGAGCAGTTCTTC CASIRGGTTYNEQFF
NA TRBD2 TRBJ2-1 TRBV10-3 TGTGCCATCAGTGCGGGACTAGCGGGAGACTCCAATGAGCAGTTCTTC CAISAGLAGDSNEQFF
few NA TRBJ2-7 TRBV5-4 TGTGCCAGCAGGAGAGAACCCCTTGGAGCCGAGCAGTACTTC CASRREPLGAEQYF
once NA TRBJ2-7 TRBV7-9 TGTGCCAGCAGCTTAGAGAGGGGGAGCTCCTACGAGCAGTACTTC CASSLERGSSYEQYF
NA TRBD2 TRBJ2-1 TRBV29-1 TGCAGCGTCCCCAAAGGGGTAGCGGGAGGGTTGAGCTCCTACAATGAGCAGTTCTTC CSVPKGVAGGLSSYNEQFF
NA TRBD2 TRBJ2-1 TRBV19 TGTGCCAGTCGGACTAGCGGGAGAACAAATGAGCAGTTCTTC CASRTSGRTNEQFF
NA NA TRBJ1-5 TRBV19 TGTGCCAGTAGCTCAATTGGGGATCAGCCCCAGCATTTT CASSSIGDQPQHF
NA NA TRBJ2-3 TRBV5-6 TGTGCCAGCAGCGATGAAGGTTCCCCAGATACGCAGTATTTT CASSDEGSPDTQYF
NA NA TRBJ1-1 TRBV28 TGTGCCAGCAGTCTTCCCACGACTGAAGCTTTCTTT CASSLPTTEAFF
NA TRBD1 TRBJ2-1 TRBV11-3 TGTGCCAGCAGCTTGGCAGGACAGGACGACTACGAGCAGTTCTTC CASSLAGQDDYEQFF
NA TRBD1 TRBJ1-1 TRBV4-1 TGCGCCAGCAGCCCGACGGGGACAGGGAACACTGAAGCTTTCTTT CASSPTGTGNTEAFF
NA NA TRBJ2-5 TRBV10-3 TGTGCCATCAGTCGGGACGGAGACTACCAAGAGACCCAGTACTTC CAISRDGDYQETQYF
few NA TRBJ1-1 TRBV5-4 TGTGCCAGCAGCTTACCTAGGGAGACTGAAGCTTTCTTT CASSLPRETEAFF
NA TRBD2 TRBJ2-1 TRBV2 TGTGCCAGCAAAATCGGGACTAGCGGAGCCCCAGGGAATGAGCAGTTCTTC CASKIGTSGAPGNEQFF
NA NA TRBJ1-4 TRBV5-1 TGCGCCAGCAGCTGGGGAACGGGGGAAGAAAAACTGTTTTTT CASSWGTGEEKLFF
NA TRBD1 TRBJ1-5 TRBV7-2 TGTGCCAGCAGCTTAGTCAGGGGGGTCAATCAGCCCCAGCATTTT CASSLVRGVNQPQHF
NA NA TRBJ1-1 TRBV7-2 TGTGCCAGCAGCTTCGCAACAGGGTCCCCTGAAGCTTTCTTT CASSFATGSPEAFF
NA NA TRBJ1-2 TRBV6-5 TGTGCCAGCAGTTACCGCAGGGACGTCGGTGGCTACACCTTC CASSYRRDVGGYTF
NA TRBD1 TRBJ1-4 TRBV4-1 TGCGCCAGCAGCCAAGGGAGAAACAGACCGGGACAGAAGAATGAAAAACTGTTTTTT CASSQGRNRPGQKNEKLFF
NA TRBD2 TRBJ2-3 TRBV28 TGTGCCAGCAGTTTGTCCGGACTAGCGGGAGCGGGCACAGATACGCAGTATTTT CASSLSGLAGAGTDTQYF
few NA TRBJ2-7 TRBV29-1 TGCAGCGTCCAGGGGTCCGGGCTCTACGAGCAGTACTTC CSVQGSGLYEQYF
NA NA TRBJ1-1 TRBV28 TGTGCCAGCAGGGACCCTATTGTGGGTATGGCTGAAGCTTTCTTT CASRDPIVGMAEAFF
NA NA TRBJ2-7 TRBV25-1 TGTGCCAGCAGTACCTCCGGGACCCTCTCCTACGAGCAGTACTTC CASSTSGTLSYEQYF
few NA TRBJ1-2 TRBV2 TGTGCCAGCAGCCCGGGAGGCTACACCTTC CASSPGGYTF
NA NA TRBJ2-3 TRBV18 TGTGCCAGCTCATCGGACTCGGGGTATACGCAGTATTTT CASSSDSGYTQYF
NA NA TRBJ1-2 TRBV28 TGTGCCAGCAGTGTTGCAGGAAGGTTCTATGGCTACACCTTC CASSVAGRFYGYTF
NA TRBD1 TRBJ1-4 TRBV28 TGTGCCAGTAGAGGACAGGGTCATGAAAAACTGTTTTTT CASRGQGHEKLFF
few NA TRBJ1-5 TRBV28 TGTGCCAGCAGGCCTTCCAGGCAGGCCGATTATAGCAATCAGCCCCAGCATTTT CASRPSRQADYSNQPQHF
NA NA TRBJ2-4 TRBV5-6 TGTGCCAGCAGCTTGGGGTCCCTTGTGATCGCCAAAAACATTCAGTACTTC CASSLGSLVIAKNIQYF
NA TRBD2 TRBJ2-7 TRBV7-9 TGTGCCAGCAGCTTATGGCTAGGACTAGCGGACTACGAGCAGTACTTC CASSLWLGLADYEQYF
NA NA TRBJ2-3 TRBV30 TGTGCCTGGAGTCGGCTGTATACCGCTTCTAGCACAGATACGCAGTATTTT CAWSRLYTASSTDTQYF
NA TRBD1 TRBJ2-2 TRBV25-1 TGTGCCAGCAGTGCACAGGGGTACGGGGAGCTGTTTTTT CASSAQGYGELFF
NA NA TRBJ1-5 TRBV30 TGTGCCTGGAGTGAAGACCGGGATCAGCCCCAGCATTTT CAWSEDRDQPQHF
NA TRBD2 TRBJ2-7 TRBV28 TGTGCCAGCAGTTTCTCAGCGGGAGGGCCTCGCGAGCAGTACTTC CASSFSAGGPREQYF
NA TRBD2 TRBJ2-7 TRBV6-5 TGTGCCAGCAGTTATTCATTGCGGGAGGGGTCCGAGCAGTACTTC CASSYSLREGSEQYF
NA TRBD2 TRBJ2-2 TRBV5-1 TGCGCCGCTGGCGGGGGGAACACCGGGGAGCTGTTTTTT CAAGGGNTGELFF
NA NA TRBJ1-2 TRBV28 TGTGCCAGCAGTTTTCCCGCCCATGGCTACACCTTC CASSFPAHGYTF
NA NA TRBJ2-3 TRBV9 TGTGCCAGCAGCCTTGGGAGGAGGACTACCCTAGGGGATACGCAGTATTTT CASSLGRRTTLGDTQYF
NA NA TRBJ1-2 TRBV18 TGTGCCAGCTCACCACCGGAGGGGAATGGCTACACCTTC CASSPPEGNGYTF